Listed here are 18 T cell receptor beta chains from one sample, sequenced in a study of T cells after yellow fever vaccination. MiXCR, run by TCRdb on the 5' RACE reads, gives a single entry per CDR3 protein. Seen here are some 220,000 distinct CDR3 sequences, 3% to 3.5% observed once, and the top ten hold roughly 3%. Sequencing used CD4+ T cells sorted from PBMCs, obtained 10 days after the yellow fever booster vaccination. The receptor source for this set is a man younger than 30 who received the YFV17D yellow fever vaccine.

The chain employs TRBV6-6 and TRBJ2-7; 8 positions agree with TRBD1. CDR1 MNHNY and CDR2 SVGAGI come from the germline V gene (reference sequence). J gave up 1 base and V 2 bases, and 10 bases lay outside the gene matches. The length of the CDR3 is 17 residues. CDR3 nucleotides: TGTGCCAGCAGTTACGGGACAGGAGGTTCGAGGTCCTACGAGCAGTACGTC. Its translation is CASSYGTGGSRSYEQYV.

This clonotype came up a few times. The rearrangement joins TRBV4-1 to TRBJ2-5; D is possibly TRBD1 or TRBD2 (5 bases each). Germline V gene data show CDR1 as MGHRA and CDR2 as YSYEKL. The CDR3 loop spans 16 amino acids. V lost 0 bases to trimming and J lost 4 bases, with 15 bases between them. The CDR3 spells CASSQDFWPGGETQYF. CDR3 coding DNA: TGCGCCAGCAGCCAAGATTTTTGGCCTGGGGGAGAGACCCAGTACTTC.

The V call is TRBV5-1, the J call TRBJ1-1, with 7 bases aligning to TRBD1. After removal of 7 bases from V and 6 bases from J, the junction contained 15 bases not matched to a gene. This CDR3 is built from 15 residues. Per germline, CDR1 SGHRS and CDR2 YFSETQ. The CDR3 here is CASGKTYRGRSEAFF. In DNA, the CDR3 is TGCGCCAGCGGGAAAACTTACAGGGGAAGGTCTGAAGCTTTCTTT.

This chain links TRBV6-2 or TRBV6-3 with TRBJ2-3, with TRBD2 identical over 9 bases. After removal of 2 bases from V and 0 bases from J, the junction contained 18 bases not matched to a gene. This CDR3 contains 21 residues. Germline loops: CDR1 MNHEY, CDR2 SVGEGT. The CDR3 here is CASSYPDSGGSFYSSTDTQYF. The CDR3 nucleotides are TGTGCCAGCAGTTACCCCGATAGCGGGGGATCTTTCTATTCTAGCACAGATACGCAGTATTTT.

This clonotype was seen repeatedly, ten times or more. The rearrangement links TRBV4-3 to TRBJ2-5; D is uncertain. CDR1 LGHNA and CDR2 YSLEER come from the germline V gene. Trimming cost V 0 bases and J 5 bases, with 10 bases left between them. The CDR3 covers 14 residues. CDR3 residues: CASSQDVARETQYF. In DNA, the CDR3 is TGCGCCAGCAGCCAAGATGTTGCGAGGGAGACCCAGTACTTC.

This clonotype appeared a few times. This rearrangement joins TRBV7-2 to TRBJ2-5; TRBD1 matches 7 bases. J gave up 6 bases and V 5 bases, and 9 bases lay outside the gene matches. Germline V gene sequence: CDR1 SGHTA, CDR2 FQGNSA. CDR3 length: 14 residues. The CDR3 coding sequence is TGTGCCAGCAGCATGACAGGGTATCATCAGACCCAGTACTTC. Amino acids: CASSMTGYHQTQYF.

The sample holds a few counts of this clonotype. The chain recombines TRBV28 with TRBJ2-2; D possibly matches TRBD1 or TRBD2 (5 bases each). Germline V CDR1 and CDR2: MDHEN, SYDVKM. The V gene lost 8 bases and the J gene lost 14 bases, with 15 bases spanning the gap. There are 11 residues in the CDR3. In DNA form, the CDR3 reads TGTGCCAGCCTAGGGACCGATAAACTGTTTTTT. Its protein product is CASLGTDKLFF.

This clonotype was detected ten times or more. The genes are TRBV12-3 or TRBV12-4 and TRBJ2-4; 7 nucleotides line up with TRBD2. V lost 0 bases to trimming and J lost 6 bases; unmatched junction nucleotides: 2. This CDR3 contains 14 residues. This CDR3 reads CASSLAREGNIQYF. DNA for the CDR3: TGTGCCAGCAGTTTAGCCAGGGAGGGAAACATTCAGTACTTC.

This clonotype was observed many times. The rearrangement links TRBV20-1 to TRBJ2-3, with a weak D call TRBD1 (5 bases). The CDR3 runs 15 residues. Trimming took 5 bases from V and 7 from J, leaving 22 bases between them. Germline V gene data show CDR1 as DFQATT and CDR2 as SNEGSKA (reference sequence). The CDR3 reads CSARRRDRTIHTQYF. The CDR3, as DNA: TGCAGTGCTCGACGACGAGACAGAACTATACATACGCAGTATTTT.

The table lists this clonotype with many counts. This chain connects TRBV9 to TRBJ1-2; weak D call: TRBD1 (5 bases). V shed 0 bases and J shed 5 bases, with 11 bases lying between them. The CDR3 totals 14 residues. The germline gives CDR1 SGDLS, CDR2 YYNGEE. The CDR3: CASSVASGGYGYTF. The CDR3 region has the DNA TGTGCCAGCAGCGTAGCTTCCGGGGGATATGGCTACACCTTC.

The sample holds a few counts of this clonotype. This chain's CDR3 is CAISGPLSPLHF. In DNA form, the CDR3 reads TGTGCCATCAGCGGCCCTTTGTCACCCCTCCACTTT. The rearrangement links TRBV10-3 to TRBJ1-6; D unclear. Trimming cost V 6 bases and J 10 bases, with 10 bases left between them. Germline CDR1 and CDR2: ENHRY and SYGVKD. The CDR3 consists of 12 residues.

The genes are TRBV20-1 and TRBJ2-1; the D is unclear. The CDR3 totals 11 residues. The germline CDR1 and CDR2 sequences are DFQATT and SNEGSKA (reference sequence). V was shortened by 6 bases and J by 13 bases, with 16 bases between the two germline ends. This CDR3 is CSARSGPGQFF. CDR3 nucleotides: TGCAGTGCGAGATCCGGGCCTGGTCAGTTCTTC.

The chain combines TRBV18 with TRBJ1-5; D gene ambiguous. The V and J ends lost 2 bases and 4 bases respectively, with 6 bases between them. Per the germline V gene, CDR1 is KGHSH and CDR2 is LQKENI. The CDR3 sequence is 13 residues long. CDR3 nucleotides: TGTGCCAGCTCACCAGAGTGGAATCAGCCCCAGCATTTT. Translating it yields CASSPEWNQPQHF.

This clonotype has more than one count but fewer than ten. The chain joins TRBV19 to TRBJ2-1; 12 bases align to TRBD2. This CDR3 has 16 residues. V was pared by 2 bases and J by 5 bases, with 4 bases of the junction left unmatched. The germline CDR1 and CDR2 sequences are LNHDA and SQIVND (reference sequence). CDR3: CASSIRLAGDNNEQFF. The CDR3 DNA reads as TGTGCCAGTAGTATACGACTAGCGGGGGACAACAATGAGCAGTTCTTC. Complete variable domain (other parts from reference TRBV19 and TRBJ2-1): DGGITQSPKYLFRKEGQNVTLSCEQNLNHDAMYWYRQDPGQGLRLIYYSQIVNDFQKGDIAEGYSVSREKKESFPLTVTSAQKNPTAFYLCASSIRLAGDNNEQFFGPGTRLTVL.

The table lists this clonotype with many counts. The chain recombines TRBV5-1 with TRBJ2-3; 8 bases match TRBD1. Germline assignment: CDR1 SGHRS and CDR2 YFSETQ. The CDR3 has 15 residues. V dropped 0 bases and J dropped 6; count of bases not matched to a gene: 6. The CDR3 bases are TGCGCCAGCAGCTTGGCCTTACAGGGGGTGGATACGCAGTATTTT. Its protein is CASSLALQGVDTQYF.

This clonotype was recorded a few times. This chain connects TRBV18 to TRBJ1-1; a weak D match, TRBD1 (6 bases). The CDR3 length is 14 residues. Trimming pared 5 bases from V and 7 bases from J, leaving 17 bases between. Germline V gives CDR1 KGHSH, CDR2 LQKENI. CDR3 region: CASSFIGQPSEAFF. CDR3 bases: TGTGCCAGCTCATTTATCGGACAGCCGAGTGAAGCTTTCTTT. Based on the CDR3 plus reference TRBV18 and TRBJ1-1, the full variable domain is NAGVMQNPRHLVRRRGQEARLRCSPMKGHSHVYWYRQLPEEGLKFMVYLQKENIIDESGMPKERFSAEFPKEGPSILRIQQVVRGDSAAYFCASSFIGQPSEAFFGQGTRLTVV.

This clonotype was counted many times. CDR3 sequence: CASSYQGGVNQPQHF. The CDR3, as DNA: TGTGCCAGCAGTTACCAAGGGGGCGTCAATCAGCCCCAGCATTTT. The chain employs TRBV6-2 or TRBV6-3 and TRBJ1-5; 7 bases are a match to TRBD1. The junction had 4 bases not matched to a gene; V was cut back by 2 bases and J by 3 bases. The length of the CDR3 is 15 residues. CDR1 and CDR2 (germline): MNHEY, SVGEGT.

This clonotype has ten or more counts. V is TRBV2 and J is TRBJ2-3, with 10 bases that match TRBD1. The CDR3 is made up of 15 amino acids. Looked up from germline, CDR1 is SNHLY and CDR2 is FYNNEI. The junction had 3 bases not matched to a gene; V was cut back by 2 bases and J by 4 bases. The CDR3 DNA reads TGTGCCAGCAGTGAACGGGACAGGGGATCAGATACGCAGTATTTT. Translating it yields CASSERDRGSDTQYF.